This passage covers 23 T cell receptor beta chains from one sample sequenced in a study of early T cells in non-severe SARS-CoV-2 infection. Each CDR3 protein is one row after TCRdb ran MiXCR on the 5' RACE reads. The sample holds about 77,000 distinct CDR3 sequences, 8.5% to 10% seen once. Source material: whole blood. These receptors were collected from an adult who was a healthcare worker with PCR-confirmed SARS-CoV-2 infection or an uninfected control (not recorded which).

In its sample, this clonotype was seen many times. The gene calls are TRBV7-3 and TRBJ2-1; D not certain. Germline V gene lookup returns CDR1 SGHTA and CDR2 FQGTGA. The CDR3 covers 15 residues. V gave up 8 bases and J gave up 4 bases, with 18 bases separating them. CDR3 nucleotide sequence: TGTGCCAGCTACTCCAACACGTCCGATTACAATGAGCAGTTCTTC. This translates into CASYSNTSDYNEQFF.

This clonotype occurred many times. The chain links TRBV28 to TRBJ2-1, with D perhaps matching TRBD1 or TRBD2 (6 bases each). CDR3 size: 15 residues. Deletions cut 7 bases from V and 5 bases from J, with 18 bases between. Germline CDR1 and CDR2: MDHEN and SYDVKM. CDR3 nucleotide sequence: TGTGCCAGCAAGAGAGGAGGAGGGGGACACAATGAGCAGTTCTTC. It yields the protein CASKRGGGGHNEQFF.

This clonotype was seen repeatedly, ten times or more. Here the CDR3 DNA reads TGTGCCAGCAGATGGGAGGGACTGAACACCGGGGAGCTGTTTTTT. It specifies CASRWEGLNTGELFF. The chain combines TRBV12-3 or TRBV12-4 with TRBJ2-2, with 7 bases aligning to TRBD2. The CDR3 runs to 15 residues. J was trimmed by 1 base and V by 6 bases; bases with no gene match: 5.

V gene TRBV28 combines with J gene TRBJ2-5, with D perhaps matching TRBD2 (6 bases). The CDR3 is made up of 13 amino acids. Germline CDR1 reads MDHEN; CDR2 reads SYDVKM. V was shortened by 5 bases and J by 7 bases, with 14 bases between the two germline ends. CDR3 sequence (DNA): TGTGCCAGCAGTCCCCCGGGGGAGAGGACCCAGTACTTC. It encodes CASSPPGERTQYF. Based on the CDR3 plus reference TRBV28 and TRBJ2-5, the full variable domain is DVKVTQSSRYLVKRTGEKVFLECVQDMDHENMFWYRQDPGLGLRLIYFSYDVKMKEKGDIPEGYSVSREKKERFSLILESASTNQTSMYLCASSPPGERTQYFGPGTRLLVL.

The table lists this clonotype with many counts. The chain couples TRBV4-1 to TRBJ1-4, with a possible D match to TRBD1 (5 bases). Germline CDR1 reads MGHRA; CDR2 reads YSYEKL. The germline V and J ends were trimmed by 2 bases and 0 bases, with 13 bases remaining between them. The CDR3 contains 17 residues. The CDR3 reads CASSQYPDRATNEKLFF. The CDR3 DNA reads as TGCGCCAGCAGCCAATACCCCGACAGAGCAACTAATGAAAAACTGTTTTTT.

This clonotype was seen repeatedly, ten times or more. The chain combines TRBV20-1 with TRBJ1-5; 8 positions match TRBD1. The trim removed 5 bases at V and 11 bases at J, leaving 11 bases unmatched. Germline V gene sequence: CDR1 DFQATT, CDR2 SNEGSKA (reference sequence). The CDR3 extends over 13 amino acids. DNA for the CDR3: TGCAGTGCTGAGACAGGGGCCAGCCCAGCCCAGCATTTT. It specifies CSAETGASPAQHF.

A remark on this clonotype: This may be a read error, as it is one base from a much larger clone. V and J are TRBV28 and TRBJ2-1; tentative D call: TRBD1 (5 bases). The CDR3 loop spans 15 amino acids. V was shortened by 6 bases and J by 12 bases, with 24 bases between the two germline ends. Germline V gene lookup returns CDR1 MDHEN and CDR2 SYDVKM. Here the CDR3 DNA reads TGTGCCAGCAGCCCTCCGCCAGGGCAGCGATTAGGGCAGTTCTTC. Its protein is CASSPPPGQRLGQFF.

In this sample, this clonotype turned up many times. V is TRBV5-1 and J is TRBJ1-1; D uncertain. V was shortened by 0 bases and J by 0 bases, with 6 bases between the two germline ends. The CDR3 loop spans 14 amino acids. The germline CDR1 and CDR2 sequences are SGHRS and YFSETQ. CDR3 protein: CASSLDSLNTEAFF. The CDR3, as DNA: TGCGCCAGCAGCTTGGACAGTTTGAACACTGAAGCTTTCTTT.

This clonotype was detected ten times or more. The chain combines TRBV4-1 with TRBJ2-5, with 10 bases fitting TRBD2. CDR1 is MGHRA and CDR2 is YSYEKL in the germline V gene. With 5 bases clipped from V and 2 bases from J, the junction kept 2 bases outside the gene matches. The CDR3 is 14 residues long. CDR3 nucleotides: TGCGCCAGCAGCGAGGGACTAGCGCAAGAGACCCAGTACTTC. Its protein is CASSEGLAQETQYF.

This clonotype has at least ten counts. The CDR3 is CSVRDSGELFF. The CDR3, as DNA: TGCAGCGTACGAGATTCCGGGGAGCTGTTTTTT. V gene TRBV29-1 combines with J gene TRBJ2-2; no clear D gene. CDR1 and CDR2 from the germline V gene are SQVTM and ANQGSEA. Trimming took off 6 bases at V and 6 bases at J, with 8 bases between the two ends. The CDR3 runs 11 residues.

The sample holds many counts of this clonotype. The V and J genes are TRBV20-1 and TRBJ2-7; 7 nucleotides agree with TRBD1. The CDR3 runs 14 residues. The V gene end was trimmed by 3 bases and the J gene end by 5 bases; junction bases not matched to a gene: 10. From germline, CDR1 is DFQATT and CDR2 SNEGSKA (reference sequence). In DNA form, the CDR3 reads TGCAGTGCTAGGGCCCCGCGCAGGGGGAACGAGCAGTACTTC. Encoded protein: CSARAPRRGNEQYF.

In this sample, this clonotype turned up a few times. This CDR3 is CASSLTSGTSIEQFF. The DNA of the CDR3 is TGTGCCAGCAGCTTAACATCCGGGACTAGCATTGAGCAGTTCTTC. The chain links TRBV7-2 to TRBJ2-1; 9 nucleotides line up with TRBD2. Per the germline V gene, CDR1 is SGHTA and CDR2 is FQGNSA. The CDR3 runs to 15 residues. Trimming at V came to 2 bases and at J to 9 bases, leaving 8 bases not matched to a gene.

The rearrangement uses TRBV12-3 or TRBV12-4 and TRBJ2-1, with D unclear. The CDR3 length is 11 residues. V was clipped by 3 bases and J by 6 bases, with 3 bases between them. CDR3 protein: CASSFVNEQFF. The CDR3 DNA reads TGTGCCAGCAGTTTTGTCAATGAGCAGTTCTTC.

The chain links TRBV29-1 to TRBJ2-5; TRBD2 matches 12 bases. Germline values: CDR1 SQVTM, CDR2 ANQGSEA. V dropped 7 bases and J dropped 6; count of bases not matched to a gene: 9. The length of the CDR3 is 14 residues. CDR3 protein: CSGRLAGEGKTQYF. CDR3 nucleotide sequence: TGCAGCGGGCGACTAGCGGGAGAGGGGAAGACCCAGTACTTC.

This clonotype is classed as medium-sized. The CDR3 is CASSLSGRELRQYF. Written as DNA, the CDR3 is TGTGCCAGCAGTTTATCTGGGCGGGAGTTACGGCAGTATTTT. The V and J genes are TRBV27 and TRBJ2-3; TRBD2 aligns across 7 bases. Germline loops: CDR1 MNHEY, CDR2 SMNVEV (reference sequence). Unmatched junction bases numbered 8, after V lost 0 bases and J lost 11 bases. The CDR3 is 14 residues long.

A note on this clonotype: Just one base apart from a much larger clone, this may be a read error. The CDR3 bases are TGCACCAGCAGCTTGGGGCACCCCTCCTACGAGCAGTACTTC. Protein product: CTSSLGHPSYEQYF. This chain uses TRBV5-1 with TRBJ2-7; a weak D match, TRBD1 (5 bases). CDR1 is SGHRS and CDR2 is YFSETQ in the germline V gene. The CDR3 covers 14 residues. Looking up the rest from reference TRBV5-1 and TRBJ2-7 gives the full variable domain: KAGVTQTPRYLIKTRGQQVTLSCSPISGHRSVSWYQQTPGQGLQFLFEYFSETQRNKGNFPGRFSGRQFSNSRSEMNVSTLELGDSALYLCTSSLGHPSYEQYFGPGTRLTVT.

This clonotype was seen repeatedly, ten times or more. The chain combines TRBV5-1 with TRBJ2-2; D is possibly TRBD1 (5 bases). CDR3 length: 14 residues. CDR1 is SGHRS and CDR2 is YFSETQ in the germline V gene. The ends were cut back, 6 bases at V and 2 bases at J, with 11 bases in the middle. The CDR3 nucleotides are TGCGCCAGCAACGAGCAGGGAAACACCGGGGAGCTGTTTTTT. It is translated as CASNEQGNTGELFF.

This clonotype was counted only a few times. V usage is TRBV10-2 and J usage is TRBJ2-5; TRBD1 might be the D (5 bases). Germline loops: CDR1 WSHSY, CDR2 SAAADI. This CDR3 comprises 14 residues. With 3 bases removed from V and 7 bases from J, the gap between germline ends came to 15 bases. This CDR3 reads CASSEGAFVRTQYF. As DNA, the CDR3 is TGCGCCAGCAGTGAAGGGGCCTTTGTTAGGACCCAGTACTTC.

CDR3 sequence: CASSFGTLGGIDEQFF. The CDR3 nucleotides are TGCGCCAGCAGCTTTGGCACCTTAGGGGGGATCGATGAGCAGTTCTTC. The rearrangement joins TRBV5-1 to TRBJ2-1; tentatively, D is TRBD1 or TRBD2 (6 bases each). Per the germline V gene, CDR1 is SGHRS and CDR2 is YFSETQ. The CDR3 runs to 16 residues. V lost 2 bases and J lost 8, with 20 bases in between.

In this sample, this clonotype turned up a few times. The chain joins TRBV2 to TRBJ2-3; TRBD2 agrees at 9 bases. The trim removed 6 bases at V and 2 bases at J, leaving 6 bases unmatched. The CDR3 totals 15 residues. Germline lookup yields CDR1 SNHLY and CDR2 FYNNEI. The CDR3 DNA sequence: TGTGCCAGCAGGGGACTAGCAGACGACACAGATACGCAGTATTTT. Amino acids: CASRGLADDTDTQYF.

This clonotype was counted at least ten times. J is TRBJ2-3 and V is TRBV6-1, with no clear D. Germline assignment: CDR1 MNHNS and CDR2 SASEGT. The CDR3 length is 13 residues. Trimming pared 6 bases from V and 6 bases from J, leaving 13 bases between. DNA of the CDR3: TGTGCCAGCAGCCGAGACCGATCGGATACGCAGTATTTT. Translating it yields CASSRDRSDTQYF.

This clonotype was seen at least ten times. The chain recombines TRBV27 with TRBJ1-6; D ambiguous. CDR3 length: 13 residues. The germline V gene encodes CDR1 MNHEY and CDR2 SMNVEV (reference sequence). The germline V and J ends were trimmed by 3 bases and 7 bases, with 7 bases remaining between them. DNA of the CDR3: TGTGCCAGCAGTTTCCAGTTCAATTCACCCCTCCACTTT. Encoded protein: CASSFQFNSPLHF.

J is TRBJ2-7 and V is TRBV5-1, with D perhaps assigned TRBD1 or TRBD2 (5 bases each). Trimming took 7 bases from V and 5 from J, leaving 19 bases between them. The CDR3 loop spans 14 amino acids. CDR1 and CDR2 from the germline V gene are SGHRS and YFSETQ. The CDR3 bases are TGCGCCAGCTCCCCTGGGGGTGGGGAGCACGAGCAGTACTTC. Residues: CASSPGGGEHEQYF.